This is a list of T cell receptor beta chains from one sample in a study of CD8 T cells in ankylosing spondylitis. TCRdb processed the 5' RACE reads anew with MiXCR; each CDR3 protein has one entry. The sample has 180,000 or so distinct CDR3 sequences, approximately 10% seen once. The sequenced material came from blood, either unsorted or a sorted T cell fraction (not recorded which). The receptors were sampled from a male donor with ankylosing spondylitis or in good health (not recorded which). Both conserved end residues are trimmed from each CDR3. The order of the fields is V gene, CDR3 protein.

>TRBV20-1
SAEEAGGGETQY
>TRBV25-1
ASSHRVSYEQY
>TRBV6-2/TRBV6-3
ASSQGDFKNEQF
>TRBV19
ASSIRDRGWEQF
>TRBV18
ASSPSTHSNTGELF
>TRBV18
ASSPETGHLH
>TRBV7-2
ASSLGLGSTEQF
>TRBV6-1
ASSSQGDEQF
>TRBV12-3/TRBV12-4
ASSPWGYSYEQY
>TRBV29-1
SVTGTGGIANYGYT
>TRBV5-4
ASSLAGSSGPYNEQF
>TRBV5-1
ASSPGQNYEQY